This is a list of T cell receptor beta chains from one sample in a study of OX40 agonist ivuxolimab in advanced cancers. This table comes from immunoSEQ multiplex PCR, and its TCRdb copy is limited to in-frame clones, with some not included. Of roughly 40,000 clones listed, roughly nine tenths are singletons. Sample: CD4+ or CD8+ T cells sorted from blood, taken in a trial of the OX40 agonist ivuxolimab. Receptor source: an adult with an advanced solid tumor such as melanoma, head and neck, liver or kidney cancer. CDR3s leave out the opening cysteine and the closing phenylalanine or tryptophan. Each record gives: V gene, J gene, CDR3 protein.

TRBV7-2	TRBJ2-5	ASSSQETQY
TRBV5-1	TRBJ2-5	ASSLDGGRGETQY
TRBV18	TRBJ2-5	ASSLRNEGQGKGETQY
TRBV6-6	TRBJ1-2	ASSSTEYYGYT
TRBV9	TRBJ2-3	ASSVFMEGFTDTQY
TRBV29-1	TRBJ2-5	SVAATGPQETQY
TRBV6-1	TRBJ2-1	ASSVTGSKDNEQF
TRBV2	TRBJ2-2	ASTERETGELF
TRBV7-8	TRBJ1-5	ASSLGPGPQH
TRBV4-3	TRBJ2-2	ASSQDSGLVSTSSGELF
TRBV30	TRBJ1-4	AWSASGTAEKLF
TRBV30	TRBJ2-4	AWSSGGGGKNIQY
TRBV6-5	TRBJ2-7	ASSPGAGSNYEQY
TRBV5-1	TRBJ2-7	ASSQGPHSYEQY
TRBV15	TRBJ2-7	ATSRVGDSEQY
TRBV27	TRBJ1-4	ASSPQDGLNEKLF
TRBV6-1	TRBJ2-3	ASSESVSGGVGDTQY
TRBV5-4	TRBJ1-2	ASSLSGQVFYGYT
TRBV11-3	TRBJ2-1	ASSQTVADYNEQF
TRBV6-5	TRBJ2-1	ASSSGESHYNEQF
TRBV9	TRBJ2-1	ASSPKLAENNEQF
TRBV11-1	TRBJ2-3	ASSLDSFRSTDTQY
TRBV15	TRBJ2-5	ATSGGARETQY
TRBV2	TRBJ1-5	ASSEDTGNQPQH
TRBV23-1	TRBJ2-5	ASSQCLPTGGCQETQY
TRBV28	TRBJ1-2	ASTLRRQTEGYT
TRBV28	TRBJ1-4	ASSLVLGRGNEKLF
TRBV13	TRBJ2-3	ASSQGLAGGRTDTQY
TRBV5-6	TRBJ1-1	ASSFGTEAF
TRBV2	TRBJ1-4	ASTPQTGTVEKLF
TRBV19	TRBJ2-5	ASSSRGQTTETQY
TRBV5-6	TRBJ2-2	ASSPKTGANTGELF
TRBV28	TRBJ1-5	ASSTRRGRGSNQPQH
TRBV27	TRBJ2-7	ASSGTGSPPYEQY
TRBV28	TRBJ2-5	ASSPQGRPIQETQY
TRBV7-3	TRBJ2-5	ASSRGSGETQY
TRBV19	TRBJ2-5	ASKTLAGGQETQY
TRBV2	TRBJ1-4	ASSELAATNEKLF
TRBV29-1	TRBJ2-2	SVDRAGTGELF
TRBV2	TRBJ2-7	ASSWTSGGPPSSREQY
TRBV28	TRBJ2-7	ASKGRSEEQY
TRBV7-6	TRBJ2-5	ASSTREGVQETQY
TRBV30	TRBJ1-5	AWSPQGPQPQH
TRBV7-2	TRBJ2-3	ASSRQPGGTDTQY
TRBV6-5	TRBJ1-2	ASSYSTGNYGYT
TRBV5-1	TRBJ1-5	ASSLGSGGNQPQH
TRBV5-4	TRBJ1-2	ASSSGLATNYGYT
TRBV5-1	TRBJ1-6	ASSLQMDNNSPLH
TRBV6-5	TRBJ1-2	ASSYLLGSPNGYT
TRBV6-5	TRBJ1-4	ASQGREKLF
TRBV6-1	TRBJ2-1	ASSELGFGSYNEQF
TRBV11-2	TRBJ2-1	ASSLDVGPPQF
TRBV19	TRBJ2-7	ASSITGYYEQY
TRBV6-1	TRBJ2-3	ASSQPSTDTQY
TRBV27	TRBJ2-7	ASSSLSGGDEQY